Included here is one T cell receptor beta chain sequence, with context. This entry belongs to a study of blood T cell repertoires in COVID-19. In the original processing: Using reference gene primer amplification, nucleated cell counts were estimated. Profiled with immunoSEQ multiplex PCR; TCRdb holds only in-frame clones, not every one. V and J calls plus clone size are reproduced from that table; the DNA served to infer D and trimming. The sample holds nearly 200,000 clones, approximately 83% seen once. Assignments of participants to cohorts depended upon their own reported clinical history. Germline CDR1 reads LNHNV; CDR2 reads YYDKDF (reference sequence). The CDR3 is made up of 15 amino acids. Trimming removed 0 bases from V and 3 bases from J, with 12 bases in between.

The specimen was PBMCs or T cells enriched from blood (not recorded which). The source of this sequence is a man in his forties who had recovered from COVID-19. The V call is TRBV15, the J call TRBJ2-7; D is unresolved. CDR3 DNA: TGTGCCACCAGCAGAGATGGGTCCGGCGGCTACGAGCAGTACTTC. Translation gives CATSRDGSGGYEQYF.